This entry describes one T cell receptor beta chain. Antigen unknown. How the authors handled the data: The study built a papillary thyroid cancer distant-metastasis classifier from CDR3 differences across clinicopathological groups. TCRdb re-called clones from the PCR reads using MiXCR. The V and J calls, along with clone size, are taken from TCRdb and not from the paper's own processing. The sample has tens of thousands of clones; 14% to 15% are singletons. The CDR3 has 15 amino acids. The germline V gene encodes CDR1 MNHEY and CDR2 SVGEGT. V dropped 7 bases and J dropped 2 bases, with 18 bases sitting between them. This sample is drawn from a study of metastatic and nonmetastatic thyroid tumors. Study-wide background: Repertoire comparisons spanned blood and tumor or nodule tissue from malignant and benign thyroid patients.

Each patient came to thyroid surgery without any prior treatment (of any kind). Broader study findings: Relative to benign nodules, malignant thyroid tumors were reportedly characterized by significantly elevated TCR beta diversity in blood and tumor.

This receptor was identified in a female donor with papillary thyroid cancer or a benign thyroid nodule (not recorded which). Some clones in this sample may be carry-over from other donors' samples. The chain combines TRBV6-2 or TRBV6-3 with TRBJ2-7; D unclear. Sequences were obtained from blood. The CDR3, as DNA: TGTGCCAGCACCAAAATTCCGGATCAAGCCTACGAGCAGTACTTC. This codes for CASTKIPDQAYEQYF.